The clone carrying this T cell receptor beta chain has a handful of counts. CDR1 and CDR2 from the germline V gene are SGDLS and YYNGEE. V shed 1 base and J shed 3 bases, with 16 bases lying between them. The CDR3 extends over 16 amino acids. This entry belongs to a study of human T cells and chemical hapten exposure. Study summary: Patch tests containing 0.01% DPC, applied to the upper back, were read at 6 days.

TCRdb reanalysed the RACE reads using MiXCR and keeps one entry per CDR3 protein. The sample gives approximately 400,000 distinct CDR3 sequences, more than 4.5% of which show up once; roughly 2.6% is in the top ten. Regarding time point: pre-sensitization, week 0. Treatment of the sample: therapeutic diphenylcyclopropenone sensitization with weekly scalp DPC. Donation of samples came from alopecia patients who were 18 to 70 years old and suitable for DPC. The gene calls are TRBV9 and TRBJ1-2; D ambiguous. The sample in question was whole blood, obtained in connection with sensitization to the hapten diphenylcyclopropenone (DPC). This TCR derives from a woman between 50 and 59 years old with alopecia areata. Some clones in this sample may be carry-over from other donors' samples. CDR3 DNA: TGTGCCAGCAGCGTATCCCCCGATCCGGCCTACTATGGCTACACCTTC. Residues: CASSVSPDPAYYGYTF.